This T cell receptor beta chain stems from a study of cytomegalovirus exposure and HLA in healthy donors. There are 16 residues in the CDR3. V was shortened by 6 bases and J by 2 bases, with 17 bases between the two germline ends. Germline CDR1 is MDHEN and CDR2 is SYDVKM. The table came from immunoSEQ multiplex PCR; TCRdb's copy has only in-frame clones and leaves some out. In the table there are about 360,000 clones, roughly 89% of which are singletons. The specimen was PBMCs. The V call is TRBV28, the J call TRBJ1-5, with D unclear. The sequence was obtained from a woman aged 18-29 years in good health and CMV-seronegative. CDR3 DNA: TGTGCCAGCAGAACCTTGGGTGTTCGGGGCAATCAGCCCCAGCATTTT. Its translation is CASRTLGVRGNQPQHF.